In its sample, the clone carrying this T cell receptor beta chain was seen many times. TCRdb analysed the 5' RACE reads with MiXCR anew, one entry per CDR3 protein. Among around 78,000 distinct CDR3 sequences listed, around 15% were seen once. This entry is derived from a study of early T cells in non-severe SARS-CoV-2 infection. This CDR3 spans 17 amino acids. The sequence was collected from an adult who was a healthcare worker with PCR-confirmed SARS-CoV-2 infection or an uninfected control (not recorded which). The chain uses TRBV21-1 and TRBJ1-5; the table's D call, TRBD1, has no DNA check behind it. TRBV21-1 corresponds to a pseudogene. The sequencing input was whole blood. The CDR3 DNA follows: TGTGCCAGCAGCCCACCCCCTTCGGGAGAGGGCAATCAGCCCCAGCATTTT. Amino acid sequence: CASSPPPSGEGNQPQHF.